This record looks at one T cell receptor beta chain sequence and its context. Its antigen remains unidentified. Per-base qualities were not stored, and no clone one base away is much larger. The receptor library was made with the immunoSEQ multiplex PCR assay. DNA from the cultured and isolated CD4+ T cells underwent TCR beta CDR3 sequencing. Per the original workflow: Non-productive TCR sequences were removed and reads were trimmed to the CDR3 region, keeping CDR3s of at least 7 amino acids. Antigen-specific clonotypes were identified using the MANAFEST web app by comparison of expansion in peptide wells against reference cultures. To count as positive, a clone had to show expansion at FDR<0.05 compared with the reference and with all other wells, an odds ratio above 5, and a frequency above 0.1% in two replicate wells. A clonotype was defined as cross-reactive if the clonotype was significantly expanded both in SARS-CoV-2 spike wells and in at least one common cold coronavirus spike condition. Levenshtein distance calculated with the stringdist R package was used to assess CDR3 similarity, and unrooted trees were constructed with ape in R 3.6.1. The table comes from immuneACCESS by way of TCRdb, which keeps in-frame sequences with V and J called. Part of the clones is missing from these tables; in studies checked, under half for an unresolved V gene and the rest for unknown reasons. V and J calls and clone size are copied from that table; D and trimming were computed from the DNA. This sample holds roughly 45,000 clones; roughly two thirds were observed only once. Roughly 29% of the sample lies in the top ten.

These data come from a study of vaccination effects on CD4 cells after COVID-19 (dated by TCRdb to between 2021 and 2023). Background for the entire study: Two doses of either the BNT162b2 or the mRNA-1273 mRNA SARS-CoV-2 vaccine were administered to participants. Pre-vaccine samples from a couple of convalescent patients were drawn 16 days and one week before the first dose, 142 and 148 days after COVID-19 diagnosis. In both COVID-19 convalescent patients and infection-naive vaccine recipients, the study compared SARS-CoV-2 spike-specific CD4+ TCR repertoires from before mRNA vaccination with those from after it. Altogether, roughly 10 COVID-19 convalescent patients and several SARS-CoV-2-naive healthy vaccine recipients made up the full study. In the study, cultures from other donors were sequenced using the Oncomine TCR Beta short-read assay on an Illumina iSeq 100.

Trimming removed 4 bases from V and 4 bases from J; the gene matches leave 12 bases unexplained. According to the germline V gene (reference sequence), CDR1 reads SGHNT and CDR2 reads YYREEE. The CDR3 starts with the cysteine, ends with the phenylalanine, and has 16 residues. Just the 48-base CDR3 DNA is kept, in frame starting at base 1. To identify antigen-specific CD4+ T cell clonotypes by their expansion, the ViraFEST assay first stimulated PBMC with viral peptide pools and then applied TCR sequencing. After less than 13 days of culture, CD4+ T cells were isolated with the EasySep CD4+ T cell isolation kit. PCR-confirmed SARS-CoV-2 infection had occurred in convalescent patients between March and December 2020, before the Alpha, Beta and Delta variants emerged in the United States. About 2.1 million PBMC per well were cultured in IMDM with around 5% human AB serum, roughly 10 IU/ml IL-2 and gentamicin, plus 10 ug/ml peptides. Half of the culture medium was replaced with fresh IL-2-containing medium on days 3 and 7. Unless noted otherwise, every peptide stimulation condition was cultured in triplicate wells. Using Ficoll-Paque Plus gradient centrifugation, PBMC were separated from whole blood and then either used fresh or cryopreserved at -140C. Genomic DNA was extracted from cultured CD4+ T cells with the QIAamp micro DNA kit.

The study at large found these results: In convalescent patients, the post-vaccine spike-reactive repertoire consisted mainly of new vaccine-induced clones, largely distinct from infection-induced clones. At late post-vaccination timepoints, both infection-induced and vaccine-induced clones showed marked clonal contraction, consistent with waning T cell responses. The study was limited by a small number of convalescent patients, and early post-infection timepoints were lacking.

Sequencing used CD4+ T cells from PBMCs cultured with a peptide pool, obtained before COVID-19 vaccination. The chain joins TRBV5-4 to TRBJ2-3; 7 central bases correspond to TRBD2. The TCR was taken from a human donor who had a prior SARS-CoV-2 infection. The DNA is as follows: TGTGCCAGCAGCAAAGGACTAGTCGGCTCGGCAGATACGCAGTATTTT. Its translation reads: CASSKGLVGSADTQYF.